Listed below are T cell receptor beta chains from one sample, sequenced in a study of cytomegalovirus exposure and HLA in healthy donors. TCRdb's table, derived via immunoSEQ multiplex PCR, lists solely in-frame clones and lacks some. Among about 270,000 clones listed, approximately 70% were seen once. Sequencing input: PBMCs. The receptors shown here come from a female donor in good health and CMV-seronegative. Each CDR3 is given with its conserved first and last residue. A D gene is named only where the DNA matches it firmly. Clone size, where shown, is once, few, many, or a class for clones that have expanded.

V gene	D gene	J gene	clone size	CDR3 protein	CDR3 DNA
TRBV7-9	.	TRBJ2-5	.	CASSLAGQEETQYF	TGTGCCAGCAGCTTAGCGGGGCAGGAAGAGACCCAGTACTTC
TRBV27	TRBD2	TRBJ2-5	.	CASRIAGGAREQYF	TGTGCCAGCAGAATAGCGGGAGGAGCGCGGGAGCAGTACTTC
TRBV12-5	.	TRBJ1-1	.	CASGLGGDPNAFF	TGTGCTAGTGGTTTGGGCGGAGACCCCAATGCTTTCTTT
TRBV5-8	.	TRBJ1-3	few	CASLMEGSGNTIYF	TGTGCCAGCCTCATGGAGGGCTCTGGAAACACCATATATTTT
TRBV4-1	TRBD1	TRBJ2-1	.	CASSPLFRGQGLNNEQFF	TGCGCCAGCAGCCCTCTCTTCAGGGGACAGGGGTTGAACAATGAGCAGTTCTTC
TRBV7-3	TRBD1	TRBJ1-1	.	CASSLLGTGAFGAFF	TGTGCCAGCAGCTTATTGGGCACAGGGGCTTTTGGAGCTTTCTTT
TRBV28	.	TRBJ1-1	.	CASSPGPSNTEAFF	TGTGCCAGCAGTCCAGGGCCTTCGAACACTGAAGCTTTCTTT
TRBV7-2	TRBD2	TRBJ2-7	.	CASSTSGRSEQYF	TGTGCCAGCAGCACTAGCGGGAGAAGCGAGCAGTACTTC
TRBV27	.	TRBJ1-4	.	CASSSWGSNEKLFF	TGTGCCAGCAGTTCGTGGGGCTCGAATGAAAAACTGTTTTTT
TRBV7-2	TRBD2	TRBJ2-7	.	CASSRLAGAEVYEQYF	TGTGCCAGCAGCCGCCTAGCGGGGGCCGAAGTCTACGAGCAGTACTTC
TRBV7-8	.	TRBJ1-2	.	CASSLQGQGDYGYTF	TGTGCCAGCAGCTTACAGGGTCAAGGGGATTATGGCTACACCTTC
TRBV5-1	.	TRBJ2-3	.	CASSLMAATSTDTQYF	TGCGCCAGCAGCTTGATGGCGGCCACTAGCACAGATACGCAGTATTTT
TRBV2	TRBD1	TRBJ1-2	.	CASREGNPGGANYGYTF	TGTGCCAGCAGGGAAGGGAACCCAGGGGGCGCGAACTATGGCTACACCTTC
TRBV9	.	TRBJ2-1	.	CASSEELSSYNEQFF	TGTGCCAGCAGCGAAGAGCTGAGCTCCTACAATGAGCAGTTCTTC
TRBV20-1	.	TRBJ2-1	.	CSARTDNEQFF	TGCAGTGCACGGACAGACAATGAGCAGTTCTTC
TRBV28	.	TRBJ2-5	.	CASSLIRQGSPTQYF	TGTGCCAGCAGTTTAATTCGGCAGGGGAGTCCGACCCAGTACTTC
TRBV6-1	.	TRBJ1-2	.	CASRQGNYGYTF	TGTGCCAGCAGACAGGGCAACTATGGCTACACCTTC
TRBV28	TRBD2	TRBJ2-1	.	CASTPASGRANEQFF	TGTGCCAGCACCCCCGCTAGCGGGAGAGCCAATGAGCAGTTCTTC
TRBV5-6	.	TRBJ1-4	.	CASSLTSINEKLFF	TGTGCCAGCAGCTTGACTTCCATTAATGAAAAACTGTTTTTT
TRBV7-9	TRBD2	TRBJ2-2	.	CASSFGGAGELFF	TGTGCCAGCAGCTTCGGGGGGGCCGGGGAGCTGTTTTTT
TRBV9	.	TRBJ1-5	.	CASSADSHQPQHF	TGTGCCAGCAGCGCGGACAGCCATCAGCCCCAGCATTTT
TRBV7-9	TRBD2	TRBJ2-7	.	CASSLAGGYEQYF	TGTGCCAGCAGCTTGGCGGGAGGCTACGAGCAGTACTTC
TRBV28	TRBD2	TRBJ2-1	.	CASMGGGYYNEQFF	TGTGCCAGCATGGGCGGGGGTTACTACAATGAGCAGTTCTTC
TRBV11-2	TRBD2	TRBJ2-2	.	CASSGGLASNTGELFF	TGTGCCAGCAGCGGAGGACTAGCCTCGAACACCGGGGAGCTGTTTTTT
TRBV9	TRBD1	TRBJ1-6	.	CASSVDGTDNSPLHF	TGTGCCAGCAGCGTAGATGGGACAGATAATTCACCCCTCCACTTT
TRBV14	TRBD2	TRBJ2-3	.	CASSQVGREAGDTQYF	TGTGCCAGCAGCCAAGTCGGCCGGGAGGCTGGAGATACGCAGTATTTT
TRBV6-5	TRBD1	TRBJ2-1	.	CASSYSTGGSYNEQFF	TGTGCCAGCAGTTACTCGACAGGGGGCAGTTACAATGAGCAGTTCTTC
TRBV29-1	.	TRBJ2-7	.	CSVEEPGYYEQYF	TGCAGCGTTGAAGAGCCGGGGTACTACGAGCAGTACTTC
TRBV7-2	.	TRBJ2-7	.	CASSFPGNPNYF	TGTGCCAGCAGCTTTCCGGGGAACCCAAATTACTTC
TRBV14	.	TRBJ2-7	.	CASSPRNGYEQYF	TGTGCCAGCAGCCCCAGGAACGGCTACGAGCAGTACTTC
TRBV18	TRBD1	TRBJ1-2	.	CASSPGQGTPYGYTF	TGTGCCAGCTCACCAGGACAGGGAACTCCTTATGGCTACACCTTC
TRBV27	TRBD1	TRBJ2-7	.	CASSFGQGSYEQYF	TGTGCCAGCAGTTTCGGACAGGGTAGCTACGAGCAGTACTTC
TRBV7-7	TRBD2	TRBJ2-7	few	CASSRLAGDSYEQYF	TGTGCTAGCAGTCGACTAGCGGGGGATTCCTACGAGCAGTACTTC
TRBV11-2	TRBD1	TRBJ1-1	.	CASSLQGAYAEAFF	TGTGCCAGCAGCTTACAGGGGGCATACGCTGAAGCTTTCTTT
TRBV11-2	.	TRBJ2-5	.	CASSSGGESQYF	TGTGCCAGCAGCTCCGGGGGAGAATCCCAGTACTTC
TRBV15	TRBD1	TRBJ2-5	.	CATSRDGSRGQETQYF	TGTGCCACCAGCAGAGATGGGAGCAGGGGGCAAGAGACCCAGTACTTC
TRBV2	.	TRBJ1-1	.	CASSGDSNTEAFF	TGTGCCAGCAGTGGGGACTCTAACACTGAAGCTTTCTTT
TRBV2	.	TRBJ2-3	.	CASRGGRASTDTQYF	TGTGCCAGCAGAGGGGGGAGGGCTAGCACAGATACGCAGTATTTT
TRBV5-1	.	TRBJ1-5	few	CASSPKSPSDPQHF	TGCGCCAGCAGCCCGAAATCCCCGAGTGATCCCCAGCATTTT
TRBV7-2	.	TRBJ1-1	.	CASSQAMITEAFF	TGTGCCAGCAGCCAAGCCATGATCACTGAAGCTTTCTTT
TRBV19	TRBD1	TRBJ2-7	.	CASSSPGQTYEQYF	TGTGCCAGTAGTAGCCCGGGACAGACATACGAGCAGTACTTC
TRBV5-4	.	TRBJ2-7	once	CASRKFGSPITYEQYF	TGTGCCAGCAGGAAATTTGGTAGCCCAATAACCTACGAGCAGTACTTC
TRBV6-1	TRBD1	TRBJ1-3	.	CASKLDRGQANTIYF	TGTGCCAGCAAACTGGACAGGGGGCAAGCAAACACCATATATTTT
TRBV27	TRBD2	TRBJ2-7	.	CASSFNQAGGPSEQYF	TGTGCCAGCAGTTTCAATCAAGCGGGAGGGCCGAGTGAGCAGTACTTC
TRBV15	TRBD1	TRBJ1-4	.	CATSTPGQDPVNEKLFF	TGTGCCACCAGCACGCCGGGACAGGACCCTGTTAATGAAAAACTGTTTTTT
TRBV11-2	.	TRBJ2-7	.	CASSAGLTYEQYF	TGTGCCAGCAGCGCGGGACTTACTTACGAGCAGTACTTC
TRBV7-9	TRBD1	TRBJ1-3	few	CASSFPTGHSGNTIYF	TGTGCCAGCAGCTTCCCGACAGGGCACTCTGGAAACACCATATATTTT
TRBV5-6	TRBD2	TRBJ2-6	once	CASSLTSGPRSTGANVLTF	TGTGCCAGCAGCTTGACTAGCGGTCCTAGGAGCACTGGGGCCAACGTCCTGACTTTC
TRBV6-1	.	TRBJ2-1	.	CASSVMEGIPYNEQFF	TGTGCCAGCAGTGTAATGGAGGGGATTCCCTACAATGAGCAGTTCTTC
TRBV11-2	.	TRBJ1-6	few	CASSLVRGGGSPLHF	TGTGCCAGCAGCTTAGTTCGGGGAGGCGGTTCACCCCTCCACTTT
TRBV7-2	TRBD1	TRBJ2-3	.	CASSTTGRTDTQYF	TGTGCCAGCAGCACGACAGGGCGCACAGATACGCAGTATTTT
TRBV5-1	TRBD2	TRBJ2-1	few	CASSSPGGARMENEQFF	TGCGCCAGCAGCTCCCCGGGGGGGGCGCGAATGGAGAATGAGCAGTTCTTC
TRBV30	TRBD2	TRBJ2-3	.	CAWSPGLADTDTQYF	TGTGCCTGGAGTCCGGGACTAGCGGACACAGATACGCAGTATTTT